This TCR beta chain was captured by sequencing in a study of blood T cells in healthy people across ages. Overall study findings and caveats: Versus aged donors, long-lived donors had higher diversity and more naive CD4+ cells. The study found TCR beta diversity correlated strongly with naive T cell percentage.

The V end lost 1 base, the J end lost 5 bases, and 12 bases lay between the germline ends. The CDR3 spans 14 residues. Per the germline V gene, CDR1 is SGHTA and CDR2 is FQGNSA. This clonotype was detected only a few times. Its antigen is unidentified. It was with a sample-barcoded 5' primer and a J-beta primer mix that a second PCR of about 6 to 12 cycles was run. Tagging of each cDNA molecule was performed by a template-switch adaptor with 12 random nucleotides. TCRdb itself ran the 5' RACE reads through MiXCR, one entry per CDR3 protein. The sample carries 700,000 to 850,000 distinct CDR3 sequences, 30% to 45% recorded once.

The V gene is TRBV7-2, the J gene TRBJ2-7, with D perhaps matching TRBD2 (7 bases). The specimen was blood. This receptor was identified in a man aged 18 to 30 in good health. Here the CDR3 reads CASSLVGGRDEQYF. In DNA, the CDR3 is TGTGCCAGCAGCTTAGTGGGGGGGCGCGACGAGCAGTACTTC.